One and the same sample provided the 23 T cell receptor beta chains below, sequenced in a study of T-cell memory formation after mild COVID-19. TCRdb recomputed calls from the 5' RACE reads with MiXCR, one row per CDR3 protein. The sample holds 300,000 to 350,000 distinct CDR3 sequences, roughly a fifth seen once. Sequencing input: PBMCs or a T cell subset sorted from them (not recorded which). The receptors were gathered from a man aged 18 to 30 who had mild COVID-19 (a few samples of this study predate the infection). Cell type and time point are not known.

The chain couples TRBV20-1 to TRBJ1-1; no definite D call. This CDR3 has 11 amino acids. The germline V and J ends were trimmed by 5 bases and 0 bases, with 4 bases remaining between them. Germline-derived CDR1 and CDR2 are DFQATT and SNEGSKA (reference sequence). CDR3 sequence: CSASLNTEAFF. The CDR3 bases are TGCAGTGCTTCCCTGAACACTGAAGCTTTCTTT.

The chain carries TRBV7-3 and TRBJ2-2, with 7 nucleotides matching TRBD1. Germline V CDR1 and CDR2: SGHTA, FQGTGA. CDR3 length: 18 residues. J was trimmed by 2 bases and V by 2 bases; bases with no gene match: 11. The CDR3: CASSLWATGPRNTGELFF. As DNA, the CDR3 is TGTGCCAGCAGCTTATGGGCGACAGGGCCACGAAACACCGGGGAGCTGTTTTTT. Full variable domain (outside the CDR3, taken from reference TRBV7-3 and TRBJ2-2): GAGVSQTPSNKVTEKGKYVELRCDPISGHTALYWYRQSLGQGPEFLIYFQGTGAADDSGLPNDRFFAVRPEGSVSTLKIQRTERGDSAVYLCASSLWATGPRNTGELFFGEGSRLTVL.

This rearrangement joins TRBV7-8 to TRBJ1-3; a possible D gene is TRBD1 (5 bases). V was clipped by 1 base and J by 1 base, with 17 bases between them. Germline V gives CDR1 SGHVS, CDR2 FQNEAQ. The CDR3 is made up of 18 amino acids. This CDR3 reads CASSLVFDSLTSGNTIYF. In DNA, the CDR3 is TGTGCCAGCAGCTTAGTTTTCGACAGCCTAACGTCTGGAAACACCATATATTTT.

CDR3 DNA sequence: TGTGCCAGCAGCTTAGAGAATGGGGGGGACACTGAAGCTTTCTTT. Protein product: CASSLENGGDTEAFF. The chain couples TRBV7-2 to TRBJ1-1; D is possibly TRBD1 (5 bases). Trimming removed 1 base at V and 3 bases at J, with 12 bases between. Germline CDR1 is SGHTA and CDR2 is FQGNSA. CDR3 length equals 15 residues.

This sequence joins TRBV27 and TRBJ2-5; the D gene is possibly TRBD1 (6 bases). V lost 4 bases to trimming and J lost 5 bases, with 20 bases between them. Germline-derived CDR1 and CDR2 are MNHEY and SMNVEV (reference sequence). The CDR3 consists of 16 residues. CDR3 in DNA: TGTGCCAGCAGTTCCGACCCGGGACAATCCCGTGAGACCCAGTACTTC. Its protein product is CASSSDPGQSRETQYF.

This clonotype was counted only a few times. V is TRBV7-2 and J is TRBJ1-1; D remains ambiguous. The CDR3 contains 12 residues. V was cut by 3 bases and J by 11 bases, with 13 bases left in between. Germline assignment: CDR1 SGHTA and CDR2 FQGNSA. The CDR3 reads CASSFRTEMAFF. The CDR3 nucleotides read TGTGCCAGCAGCTTCAGGACGGAGATGGCTTTCTTT.

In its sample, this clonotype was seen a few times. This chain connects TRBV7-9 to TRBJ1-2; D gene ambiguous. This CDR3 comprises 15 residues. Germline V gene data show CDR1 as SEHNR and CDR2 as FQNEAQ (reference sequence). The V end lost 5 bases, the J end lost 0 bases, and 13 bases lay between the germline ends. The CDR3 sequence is CASSPLAAANYGYTF. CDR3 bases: TGTGCCAGCAGCCCCCTTGCTGCAGCTAACTATGGCTACACCTTC.

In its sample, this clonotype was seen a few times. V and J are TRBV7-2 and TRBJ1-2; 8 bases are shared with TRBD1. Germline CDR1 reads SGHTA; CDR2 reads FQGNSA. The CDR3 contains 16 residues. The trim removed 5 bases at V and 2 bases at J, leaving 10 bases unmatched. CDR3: CASSRTGTGVNYGYTF. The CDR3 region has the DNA TGTGCCAGCAGCCGCACCGGGACAGGAGTCAACTATGGCTACACCTTC.

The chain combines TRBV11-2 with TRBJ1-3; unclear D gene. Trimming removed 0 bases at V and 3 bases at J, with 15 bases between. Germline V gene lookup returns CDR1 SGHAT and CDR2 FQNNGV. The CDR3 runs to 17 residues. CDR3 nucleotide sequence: TGTGCCAGCAGCTTAGATGCGTGGGGTCTTGGTGGAAACACCATATATTTT. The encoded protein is CASSLDAWGLGGNTIYF.

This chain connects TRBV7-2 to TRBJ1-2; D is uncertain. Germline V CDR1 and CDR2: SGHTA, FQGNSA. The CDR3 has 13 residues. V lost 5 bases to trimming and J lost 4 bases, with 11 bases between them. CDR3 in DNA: TGTGCCAGCAGCCTCACCCTCCCCTATGGCTACACCTTC. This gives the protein CASSLTLPYGYTF.

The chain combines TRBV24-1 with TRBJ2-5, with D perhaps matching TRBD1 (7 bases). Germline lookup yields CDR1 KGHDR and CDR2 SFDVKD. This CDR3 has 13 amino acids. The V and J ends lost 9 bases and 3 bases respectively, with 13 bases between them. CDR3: CATGGTEKETQYF. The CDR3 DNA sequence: TGTGCCACCGGAGGGACAGAAAAAGAGACCCAGTACTTC.

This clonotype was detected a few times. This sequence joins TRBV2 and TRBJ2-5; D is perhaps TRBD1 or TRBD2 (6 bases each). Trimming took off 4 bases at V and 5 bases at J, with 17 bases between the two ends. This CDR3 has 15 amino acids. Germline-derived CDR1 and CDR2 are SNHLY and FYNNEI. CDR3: CASSAGGGRGETQYF. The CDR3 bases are TGTGCCAGCAGTGCCGGGGGTGGCAGGGGTGAGACCCAGTACTTC. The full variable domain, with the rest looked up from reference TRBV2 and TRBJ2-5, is EPEVTQTPSHQVTQMGQEVILRCVPISNHLYFYWYRQILGQKVEFLVSFYNNEISEKSEIFDDQFSVERPDGSNFTLKIRSTKLEDSAMYFCASSAGGGRGETQYFGPGTRLLVL.

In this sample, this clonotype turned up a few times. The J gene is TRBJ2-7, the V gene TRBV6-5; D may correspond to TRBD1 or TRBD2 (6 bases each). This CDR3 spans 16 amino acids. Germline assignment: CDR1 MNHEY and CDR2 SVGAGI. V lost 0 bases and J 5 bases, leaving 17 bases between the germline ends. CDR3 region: CASSYSAPGDWDEQYF. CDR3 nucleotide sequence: TGTGCCAGCAGTTACTCTGCCCCAGGGGACTGGGACGAGCAGTACTTC.

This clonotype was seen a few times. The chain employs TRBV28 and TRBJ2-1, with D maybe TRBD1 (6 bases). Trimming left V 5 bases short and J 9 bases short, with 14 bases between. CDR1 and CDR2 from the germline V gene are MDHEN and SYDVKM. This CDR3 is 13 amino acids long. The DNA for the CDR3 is TGTGCCAGCAGTCCGTACGGCAGGGGTGAGCAGTTCTTC. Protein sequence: CASSPYGRGEQFF.

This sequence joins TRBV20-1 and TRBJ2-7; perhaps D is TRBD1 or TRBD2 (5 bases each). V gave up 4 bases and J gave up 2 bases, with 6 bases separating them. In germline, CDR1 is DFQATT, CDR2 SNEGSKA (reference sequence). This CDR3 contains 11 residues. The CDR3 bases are TGCAGTGCTAAGGGACCCTACGAGCAGTACGTC. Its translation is CSAKGPYEQYV.

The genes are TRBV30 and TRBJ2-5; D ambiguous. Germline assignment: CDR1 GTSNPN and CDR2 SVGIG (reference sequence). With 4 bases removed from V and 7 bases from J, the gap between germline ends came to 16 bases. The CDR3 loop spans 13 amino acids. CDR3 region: CAWNRAPQATQYF. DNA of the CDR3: TGTGCCTGGAACCGGGCCCCCCAGGCGACCCAGTACTTC.

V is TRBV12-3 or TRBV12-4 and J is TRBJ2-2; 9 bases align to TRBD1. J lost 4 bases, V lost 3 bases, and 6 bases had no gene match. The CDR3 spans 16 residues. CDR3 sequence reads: CASSLGQGEVTGELFF. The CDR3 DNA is TGTGCCAGCAGTTTGGGACAGGGAGAGGTCACCGGGGAGCTGTTTTTT.

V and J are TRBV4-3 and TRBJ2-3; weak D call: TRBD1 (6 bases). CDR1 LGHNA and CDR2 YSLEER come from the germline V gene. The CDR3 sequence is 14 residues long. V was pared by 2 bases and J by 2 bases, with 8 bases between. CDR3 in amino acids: CASSQPGVTDTQYF. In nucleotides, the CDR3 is TGCGCCAGCAGCCAACCAGGGGTCACAGATACGCAGTATTTT.

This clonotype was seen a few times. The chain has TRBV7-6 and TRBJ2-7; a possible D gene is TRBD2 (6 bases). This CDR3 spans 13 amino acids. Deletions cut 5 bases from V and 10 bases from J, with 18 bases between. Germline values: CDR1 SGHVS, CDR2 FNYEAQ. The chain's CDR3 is CASSALNGGDQYF. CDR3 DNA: TGTGCCAGCAGCGCCCTTAATGGCGGGGACCAGTACTTC.

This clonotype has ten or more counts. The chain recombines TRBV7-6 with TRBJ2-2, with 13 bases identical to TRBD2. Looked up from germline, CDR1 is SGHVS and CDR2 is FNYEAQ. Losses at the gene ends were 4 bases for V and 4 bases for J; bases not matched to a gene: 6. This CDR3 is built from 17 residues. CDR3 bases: TGTGCCAGCAGCTCCCCGGGACTAGCGGGGTTCACCGGGGAGCTGTTTTTT. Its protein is CASSSPGLAGFTGELFF.

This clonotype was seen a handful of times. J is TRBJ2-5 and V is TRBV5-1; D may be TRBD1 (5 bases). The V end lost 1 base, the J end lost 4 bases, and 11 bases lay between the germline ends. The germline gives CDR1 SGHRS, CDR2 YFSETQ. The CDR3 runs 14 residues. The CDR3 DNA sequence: TGCGCCAGCAGCTTGAGCCAGGGTCCAGAGACCCAGTACTTC. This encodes CASSLSQGPETQYF.

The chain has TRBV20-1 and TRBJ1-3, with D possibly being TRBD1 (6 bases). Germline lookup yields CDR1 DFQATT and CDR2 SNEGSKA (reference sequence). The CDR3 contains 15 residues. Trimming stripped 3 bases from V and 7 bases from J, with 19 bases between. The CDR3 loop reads CSASGTTGYWNTIYF. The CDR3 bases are TGCAGTGCTAGCGGGACAACTGGATACTGGAACACCATATATTTT.

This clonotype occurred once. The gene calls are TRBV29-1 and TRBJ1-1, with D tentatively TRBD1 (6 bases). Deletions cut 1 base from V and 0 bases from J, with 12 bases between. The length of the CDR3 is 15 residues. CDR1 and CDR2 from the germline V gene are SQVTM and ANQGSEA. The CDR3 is CSVEGGGWMNTEAFF. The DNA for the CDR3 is TGCAGCGTTGAAGGGGGGGGCTGGATGAACACTGAAGCTTTCTTT.